This T cell receptor beta chain was recovered during a study of blood T cells in healthy people across ages (dated by TCRdb to the mid-2010s). A note on the overall study: Template switching captured roughly one uniquely barcoded TCR beta cDNA molecule per two T cells in model experiments. Using deep sequencing normalized with unique cDNA molecular identifiers, the study measured how TCR beta repertoire diversity changes with age. To avoid experimental bias, donors of different ages were randomly spread across the sequencing lanes. Donors were grouped into four age groups: young (average approximately 15 years), middle-aged (about 38), aged (62) and long-lived (approximately 82). Two additional independent replicas of 1 million unique cDNA reads from the same blood draw were analyzed for two donors (one aged 18 to 30 and one aged 80 or older).

What the research found in general, with its limitations: The percentage of naive T cells measured by flow cytometry correlated strongly with observed TCR beta diversity. Compared with the aged group, more naive CD4+ T cells, fewer expanded clones and increased TCR diversity were shown by the long-lived group, suggesting age selection. Total diversity estimates from one million sequenced T cells were considered lower bounds and underestimates. Since profiling was done on bulk unsorted PBMCs, naive and antigen-experienced compartments could not be conclusively compared. As age increased, observed TCR beta diversity per million T cells dropped in a roughly linear way, and a significant reduction was already evident by age roughly 36. The CMV infection status of donors was not known, potentially confounding age-related changes in expanded clonotypes.

The CDR3 contains 15 residues, cysteine and phenylalanine counted. Only CDR3 DNA remains: 45 bases, in frame from the first base. From V the trimming removes 7 bases and from J it removes 0 bases, while the gene matches leave 5 bases of the junction unaccounted for. CDR1 SNHLY and CDR2 FYNNEI are derived from the germline V gene. On this clonotype itself: The specificity of this receptor is unknown. Base qualities are not provided; no much larger clone lies one nucleotide away.

The library relied on 5' RACE. The instrument was an Illumina HiSeq 2500. A second PCR of roughly 6 to 11 cycles was performed with a sample-barcoded 5' primer and a J-beta primer mix. Each TCR beta cDNA molecule received a unique molecular identifier from a template-switch 5' adaptor carrying 12 random nucleotides. At least 2.5 million CDR3-containing paired-end reads were obtained from each sample. The Mint cDNA synthesis kit, primed by a TRBC-specific oligonucleotide, was used to synthesize first-strand cDNA from all RNA. Following uracil-DNA glycosylase treatment, all cDNA underwent a first 18-cycle PCR with the universal primers M1SS and BC2_uni_R. From the authors' description of their analysis: Each sample was normalized by randomly selecting 1 million high-quality reads, each carrying a distinct molecular identifier. Instead of being binned into consensus sequences, reads with shared molecular identifiers were discarded. MiTCR, run with a Q25 quality threshold and the strictest error-elimination algorithm, handled CDR3 identification, clonotype clustering and error correction. A nonparametric unseen species model with Euler transformation was used to estimate lower-bound total TCR beta diversity. Through fastp at Q25 and MiXCR, TCRdb rebuilt clones from the public reads, retaining in-frame beta chains. Every distinct CDR3 protein forms one entry, paired with its most common genes and DNA. Clone size and V and J calls follow TCRdb, not the original study. The sample table holds around 580,000 distinct CDR3 sequences, of which around half were seen once. Of the sample, under 30% is held by the ten largest clones.

The donors were some 39 Caucasian individuals from Russia, aged 6 to 90 years, who were systemically healthy. Each donor gave 8.5 to 10 milliliters of peripheral blood, collected into EDTA-treated Vacutainer tubes. Ficoll-Paque density-gradient centrifugation was used to isolate PBMCs, with at least 7 million obtained per sample. Total RNA was extracted from PBMCs with Trizol reagent, with at least 6 micrograms obtained per sample. For every donor, an aliquot of PBMCs went through flow cytometry to measure the percentages of naive CD45RAhigh/CD27high T cells. The chain uses TRBV2 and TRBJ2-3; TRBD1 fits 9 bases in the junction. The clonotype originates from a man older than 75 in good health. The sample consisted of blood. The DNA is as follows: TGTGCCAGCAACAAGGACAGGGGCAGCACAGATACGCAGTATTTT. Its protein product is CASNKDRGSTDTQYF.